These 8 T cell receptor beta chains came from one sample sequenced in a study of CD8 T cells in Susac syndrome. The RNA, roughly 0.5 to 1 ug, was put through reverse transcription using random hexamers. TCRdb processed the immunoSEQ multiplex PCR reads anew with MiXCR; each CDR3 protein has one entry. The table shows 95,000 to 150,000 distinct CDR3 sequences, with just under 95% occurring only once. Sequenced sample: CD8+ T cells from PBMCs. These receptors all come from a human donor with Susac syndrome.

V usage is TRBV11-2 and J usage is TRBJ2-1; no clear D. V was clipped by 4 bases and J by 8 bases, with 12 bases between them. The CDR3 consists of 13 residues. Germline V lookup: CDR1 SGHAT, CDR2 FQNNGV. The CDR3 spells CASSSFTVDEQFF. In nucleotides, the CDR3 is TGTGCCAGCAGCTCATTTACGGTAGATGAGCAGTTCTTC.

CDR3 coding DNA: TGTGCCAGCAGCGTCGGTAGCGGTAGCAATCAGCCCCAGCATTTT. It yields the protein CASSVGSGSNQPQHF. The rearrangement joins TRBV9 to TRBJ1-5, with no clear D. This CDR3 has 15 amino acids. With 2 bases removed from V and 0 bases from J, the gap between germline ends came to 9 bases. CDR1 SGDLS and CDR2 YYNGEE come from the germline V gene.

The chain combines TRBV30 with TRBJ2-2, with D uncertain. Trimming shortened V by 4 bases and J by 2 bases, and 8 bases separated the two germline ends. CDR1 and CDR2 from the germline V gene are GTSNPN and SVGIG (reference sequence). This CDR3 comprises 13 residues. The CDR3 is CAWTPTNTGELFF. Here the CDR3 DNA reads TGTGCCTGGACGCCAACCAACACCGGGGAGCTGTTTTTT.

The chain uses TRBV13 and TRBJ2-4; D perhaps matches TRBD2 (5 bases). The CDR3 totals 14 residues. From germline, CDR1 is PRHDT and CDR2 FYEKMQ (reference sequence). The germline V and J ends were trimmed by 5 bases and 5 bases, with 13 bases remaining between them. CDR3 loop: CASSPLGVQNIQYF. The CDR3 DNA is TGTGCCAGCAGCCCGCTCGGGGTCCAAAACATTCAGTACTTC.

The genes are TRBV15 and TRBJ1-2; D remains ambiguous. The CDR3 length is 13 residues. Trimming stripped 8 bases from V and 6 bases from J, with 16 bases between. Germline V CDR1 and CDR2: LNHNV, YYDKDF (reference sequence). CDR3 sequence (DNA): TGTGCCACCGCCCTCCGGCCGGCAGATGGCTACACCTTC. It specifies CATALRPADGYTF.

The chain combines TRBV20-1 with TRBJ2-7; 7 bases line up with TRBD1. V lost 4 bases to trimming and J lost 3 bases; unmatched junction nucleotides: 9. This CDR3 contains 14 residues. CDR1 is DFQATT, CDR2 SNEGSKA, per germline (reference sequence). The CDR3 spells CSANGAGGNYEQYF. Here the CDR3 DNA reads TGCAGTGCTAATGGGGCAGGGGGTAACTACGAGCAGTACTTC.

The chain recombines TRBV15 with TRBJ1-2, with D uncertain. The CDR3 is 17 residues long. Trimming shortened V by 3 bases and J by 0 bases, and 17 bases separated the two germline ends. Germline V gives CDR1 LNHNV, CDR2 YYDKDF (reference sequence). CDR3 region: CATSSPYHSTPNYGYTF. As DNA, the CDR3 is TGTGCCACCAGCAGCCCCTATCACTCCACCCCTAACTATGGCTACACCTTC.

This clonotype is a singleton in its sample. J is TRBJ2-5 and V is TRBV5-4; D unresolved. Germline CDR1 reads SGHNT; CDR2 reads YYREEE (reference sequence). This CDR3 spans 12 amino acids. V was pared by 4 bases and J by 5 bases, with 9 bases between. Written as DNA, the CDR3 is TGTGCCAGCAGCAAAAGACCGGAGACCCAGTACTTC. Protein sequence: CASSKRPETQYF.